Described below is a single T cell receptor beta chain sequence and its context. Universal primer sites and UMIs were introduced during 5'RACE template-switching synthesis of TCR cDNA. Each CDR3 protein gets one entry after TCRdb re-called the 5' RACE reads with MiXCR. The top ten clones hold 3.3% of a sample with some 320,000 distinct CDR3 sequences, about 10% of them seen once. This entry belongs to a study of T cells after yellow fever vaccination. This specimen was CD4+ T cells sorted from PBMCs, taken 45 days after the yellow fever booster vaccination. This clonotype originated in a man aged 18 to 29 who received the YFV17D yellow fever vaccine.

The CDR3 DNA is TGTGCCAGCAGCTTGGGGGTCGGTGACAGGGGGAGGATCACTGAAGCTTTCTTT. Its protein is CASSLGVGDRGRITEAFF. J is TRBJ1-1 and V is TRBV5-6, with TRBD1 matching over 9 bases. This CDR3 comprises 18 residues. Germline CDR1 and CDR2: SGHDT and YYEEEE. The V gene end was trimmed by 0 bases and the J gene end by 4 bases; junction bases not matched to a gene: 13.